A selection of T cell receptor beta chains follows, all from one sample in a study of shared clonotypes between healthy human individuals. Sequenced by immunoSEQ multiplex PCR; TCRdb stores in-frame clones only, minus some. The repertoire holds 450,000 to 600,000 clones, with 70% to 80% as singletons. Specimen: PBMCs. Source of these receptors: a woman aged 40 to 49 in good health. Some clones in this sample may be carry-over from other donors' samples. Each CDR3 is given without its conserved first and last residue. Size tells how often a clone was seen (once, few, many) or the class of an expanded clone, and some rows leave it out.

V: TRBV21-1; size: .; J: TRBJ2-3; length: 22; CDR3: ASSKEDRDRGLRLANIITDTQY
V: TRBV7-2; size: many; J: TRBJ2-1; length: 15; CDR3: ASSLGGVALRGNEQF
V: TRBV18; size: .; J: TRBJ2-7; length: 14; CDR3: ASSPRLVMGGDEQY
V: TRBV7-2; size: .; J: TRBJ1-4; length: 13; CDR3: ASSFDGEANEKLF
V: TRBV7-9; size: .; J: TRBJ1-5; length: 13; CDR3: ASSFGGGTNQPQH
V: TRBV30; size: .; J: TRBJ1-1; length: 11; CDR3: AWSVGVNTEAF
V: TRBV29-1; size: .; J: TRBJ2-3; length: 12; CDR3: SVERRDSTDTQY
V: TRBV5-6; size: .; J: TRBJ1-4; length: 13; CDR3: ASSLRWTAGEKLF
V: TRBV7-2; size: .; J: TRBJ2-7; length: 13; CDR3: ASSPGGAGSYEQY
V: TRBV6-5; size: .; J: TRBJ1-1; length: 11; CDR3: ASSYGRGSEAF
V: TRBV7-2; size: .; J: TRBJ2-6; length: 14; CDR3: ASSLVSGAGANVLT
V: TRBV11-2; size: .; J: TRBJ2-1; length: 14; CDR3: ASSPSGGLHYNEQF
V: TRBV7-2; size: .; J: TRBJ2-1; length: 12; CDR3: ASSSKLTYNEQF
V: TRBV7-2; size: .; J: TRBJ2-1; length: 14; CDR3: ASSQYGGRGYNEQF
V: TRBV15; size: .; J: TRBJ2-7; length: 13; CDR3: ATSGLAGGEGEQY
V: TRBV4-1; size: .; J: TRBJ2-1; length: 16; CDR3: ASSRRGTFMQDYNEQF
V: TRBV15; size: .; J: TRBJ2-2; length: 13; CDR3: ATAARRVGTGELF
V: TRBV5-1; size: .; J: TRBJ2-2; length: 11; CDR3: ASRGSNTGELF
V: TRBV11-2; size: once; J: TRBJ2-1; length: 14; CDR3: ASSLSTSGRPVEQF
V: TRBV7-2; size: .; J: TRBJ2-3; length: 9; CDR3: ASSTRNTQY
V: TRBV29-1; size: .; J: TRBJ2-1; length: 12; CDR3: SVAALLANNEQF
V: TRBV7-2; size: .; J: TRBJ2-5; length: 14; CDR3: ASSLVGTGGWETQY
V: TRBV5-1; size: .; J: TRBJ2-7; length: 13; CDR3: ASSWGGGGAYEQY
V: TRBV6-5; size: .; J: TRBJ2-7; length: 13; CDR3: ASSYSRRGRDEQY
V: TRBV5-6; size: .; J: TRBJ2-5; length: 9; CDR3: ASSYKETQY
V: TRBV6-4; size: .; J: TRBJ2-1; length: 12; CDR3: ASSPSGLYNEQF
V: TRBV7-2; size: .; J: TRBJ2-1; length: 13; CDR3: ASSLATGHRNEQF
V: TRBV10-3; size: .; J: TRBJ2-4; length: 11; CDR3: AIKDSGGNIQY
V: TRBV5-8; size: .; J: TRBJ1-5; length: 11; CDR3: ASSVAPNQPQH
V: TRBV29-1; size: .; J: TRBJ1-1; length: 11; CDR3: SANWVMNTEAF
V: TRBV19; size: .; J: TRBJ1-5; length: 13; CDR3: ASSTGTAGNQPQH
V: TRBV5-4; size: .; J: TRBJ1-2; length: 11; CDR3: ASSPDGGYGYT
V: TRBV6-1; size: .; J: TRBJ2-3; length: 12; CDR3: ASKRDPRTDTQY
V: TRBV20-1; size: .; J: TRBJ2-1; length: 9; CDR3: SAGTVNEQF
V: TRBV29-1; size: .; J: TRBJ2-1; length: 14; CDR3: SVARGTSGRVYEQF
V: TRBV14; size: few; J: TRBJ2-7; length: 9; CDR3: ASSQVYEQY
V: TRBV30; size: .; J: TRBJ1-2; length: 13; CDR3: APRTGTGGACGYT
V: TRBV4-3; size: once; J: TRBJ2-3; length: 12; CDR3: ASSQVLAVDTQY
V: TRBV5-1; size: .; J: TRBJ2-5; length: 12; CDR3: ASSSSGSQETQY
V: TRBV29-1; size: .; J: TRBJ2-1; length: 7; CDR3: SVENEQF
V: TRBV6-6; size: few; J: TRBJ2-5; length: 14; CDR3: ASSYSGGGYQETQY
V: TRBV27; size: .; J: TRBJ1-4; length: 12; CDR3: ASSFVGTNEKLF
V: TRBV2; size: .; J: TRBJ1-2; length: 11; CDR3: ASTTTGRGGYT
V: TRBV11-2; size: .; J: TRBJ2-2; length: 13; CDR3: ASSESIAATGELF
V: TRBV28; size: .; J: TRBJ1-4; length: 13; CDR3: ASSRDGSPNEKLF
V: TRBV6-5; size: few; J: TRBJ2-1; length: 12; CDR3: ASSYSGQLNEQF
V: TRBV6-5; size: few; J: TRBJ2-2; length: 14; CDR3: ASSYSPRGLSGELF
V: TRBV29-1; size: .; J: TRBJ2-2; length: 12; CDR3: SVKRELNTGELF
V: TRBV18; size: .; J: TRBJ2-4; length: 11; CDR3: ASSPPSGDIQY
V: TRBV7-9; size: .; J: TRBJ2-7; length: 11; CDR3: ASSSGRDYEQY
V: TRBV10-2; size: .; J: TRBJ2-3; length: 14; CDR3: ASSQGLAGGTDTQY
V: TRBV7-9; size: few; J: TRBJ1-1; length: 12; CDR3: ASSLVRRNTEAF
V: TRBV5-1; size: .; J: TRBJ2-1; length: 13; CDR3: ASSFTSGRSGEQF
V: TRBV5-6; size: few; J: TRBJ1-2; length: 13; CDR3: ASSLGQVHIYGYT
V: TRBV18; size: once; J: TRBJ2-7; length: 13; CDR3: ASSPPAGHPYEQY
V: TRBV6-1; size: .; J: TRBJ2-3; length: 14; CDR3: ASSVTSGGRFDTQY
V: TRBV2; size: .; J: TRBJ2-4; length: 12; CDR3: ASSESQGGNIQY
V: TRBV30; size: few; J: TRBJ1-2; length: 12; CDR3: AWSVTGTGYGYT
V: TRBV19; size: .; J: TRBJ1-5; length: 11; CDR3: ASSIRTDQPQH